This TCR beta chain was documented in a study of cytomegalovirus exposure and HLA in healthy donors. PCR used 60 Vbeta primers and 13 Jbeta primers. Repertoires were generated with immunoSEQ multiplex PCR, while TCRdb's copy carries only in-frame clones and drops some. The sample has 200,000 or so clones. Comments on this clone: What it binds is not known.

The germline V gene has CDR1 SNHLY and CDR2 FYNNEI. Losses at the gene ends were 6 bases for V and 3 bases for J; bases not matched to a gene: 5. This CDR3 has 15 amino acids. Overall study results and limits: Reports described diagnosis of cytomegalovirus status by the classifier as highly specific and sensitive. Among immune exposure information, only CMV serostatus was available. Across all donors, roughly uniform sequencing depth was an assumption of the presence/absence analyses.

Sequences were obtained from PBMCs. This receptor was taken from a boy aged 5-17 years in good health and CMV-seronegative. The rearrangement uses TRBV2 and TRBJ1-2, with 12 bases fitting TRBD1. The CDR3 DNA reads TGTGCCAGCAGCTGGGACAGGGGGCAAGACTATGGCTACACCTTC. Residues: CASSWDRGQDYGYTF.